The 6 T cell receptor beta chains listed next were all sequenced from one sample in a study of blood T cell repertoires in COVID-19. The protocol was immunoSEQ multiplex PCR, while the TCRdb copy is restricted to in-frame clones and leaves out a portion. The table includes under 95,000 clones, roughly four fifths detected once. The source material was peripheral blood. The receptors stem from a woman older than 75 with acute or convalescent COVID-19.

The gene calls are TRBV5-1 and TRBJ2-7, with 14 bases that match TRBD2. Germline assignment: CDR1 SGHRS and CDR2 YFSETQ. This CDR3 region has 17 residues. V was clipped by 3 bases and J by 3 bases; unmatched bases: 8. The CDR3 loop is CASSSGTSGRSIYEQYF. The CDR3 DNA is TGCGCCAGCAGCTCCGGGACTAGCGGGAGAAGTATCTACGAGCAGTACTTC.

The rearrangement uses TRBV3-1 (or the pseudogene TRBV3-2) and TRBJ2-7, with 7 bases that match TRBD2. Looked up from germline, CDR1 is LGHDT and CDR2 is YNNKEL (reference sequence). The CDR3 consists of 15 residues. Losses at the gene ends were 0 bases for V and 6 bases for J; bases not matched to a gene: 8. Written as DNA, the CDR3 is TGTGCCAGCAGCCAAGATCCGGGAGGCCACCGCGAGCAGTACTTC. This gives the protein CASSQDPGGHREQYF.

This chain uses TRBV28 with TRBJ1-1; TRBD1 is a possible D gene (6 bases). CDR1 and CDR2 from the germline V gene are MDHEN and SYDVKM. V lost 8 bases to trimming and J lost 0 bases, with 16 bases between them. CDR3 size: 15 residues. CDR3 protein: CASVVGGAMNTEAFF. The CDR3 region has the DNA TGTGCCAGCGTGGTTGGGGGCGCTATGAACACTGAAGCTTTCTTT.

The chain carries TRBV6-6 and TRBJ1-1, with TRBD1 identical over 10 bases. In germline, CDR1 is MNHNY, CDR2 SVGAGI (reference sequence). The CDR3 sequence is 15 residues long. The V segment lost 2 bases and the J segment 4 bases; nucleotides outside the gene matches: 4. CDR3 in DNA: TGTGCCAGCAGTTACCCGGGACAGGGGACCACTGAAGCTTTCTTT. Protein sequence: CASSYPGQGTTEAFF.

This clone was seen a few times. The chain links TRBV28 to TRBJ1-5, with D possibly TRBD1 on 5 matching bases. V lost 2 bases to trimming and J lost 7 bases, with 12 bases between them. Germline assignment: CDR1 MDHEN and CDR2 SYDVKM. The CDR3 loop spans 14 amino acids. The CDR3 bases are TGTGCCAGCAGTTTAACCCAGGGAAACCAGCCCCAGCATTTT. Protein: CASSLTQGNQPQHF.

This clone was seen a few times. V and J are TRBV2 and TRBJ1-2, with 7 positions matching TRBD1. Trimming removed 6 bases from V and 2 bases from J; junction bases left unmatched: 0. The CDR3 is 12 amino acids. Germline V gene sequence: CDR1 SNHLY, CDR2 FYNNEI. The CDR3 sequence: CASRDRNYGYTF. The CDR3 DNA follows: TGTGCCAGCAGGGACAGGAACTATGGCTACACCTTC. The whole variable domain, remainder taken from reference TRBV2 and TRBJ1-2, is EPEVTQTPSHQVTQMGQEVILRCVPISNHLYFYWYRQILGQKVEFLVSFYNNEISEKSEIFDDQFSVERPDGSNFTLKIRSTKLEDSAMYFCASRDRNYGYTFGSGTRLTVV.